Below, 26 T cell receptor beta chains from the same sample are listed, as sequenced in a study of tissue T cells after allogeneic stem cell transplantation. Libraries were prepared by immunoSEQ multiplex PCR; TCRdb keeps only in-frame clonotypes and omits some of them. This table has roughly 4,200 clones, approximately 48% appearing once. Documented time point: mouse harvest day 7 after allogeneic transplant. Each mouse received 10^7 T-cell-depleted marrow cells plus 10^6 splenic CD5+ T cells by tail vein. The sequenced sample consisted of lymph node tissue. The receptors originated from a female BALB/c mouse given C57BL/6 T cells with graft-versus-host disease after an allogeneic hematopoietic cell transplant.

For this clone: All gene names here are mouse names. The DNA ends 1 residue before the CDR3 does, and the rest of the CDR3 is filled in from the germline J gene. The chain uses TRBV19 and TRBJ2-3; 9 nucleotides agree with TRBD2. J gave up 1 base and V 4 bases, and 7 bases lay outside the gene matches. The CDR3 contains 16 residues. Germline V gene lookup returns CDR1 FNHDT and CDR2 SITEND (reference sequence). This CDR3 reads CASSLWGGRGAETLYF. CDR3 bases read: TGTGCCAGCAGTCTCTGGGGGGGGCGCGGTGCAGAAACGCTGTAT.

In regard to this clone: Germline and genes: mouse. Read coverage stops 1 residue before the CDR3 terminus; the germline J gene supplies the remainder. The rearrangement uses TRBV21 and TRBJ1-4; possible D gene TRBD1, 5 bases. TRBV21 is known as an ORF, though its function is uncertain. V lost 0 bases to trimming and J lost 3 bases, with 11 bases between them. The CDR3 sequence is 16 residues long. Incomplete CDR3 DNA: TGTGCTAGCAGTCAATCGAGAAGGGGCGCCAACGAAAGATTATTT. The encoded protein is CASSQSRRGANERLF. Given in full, the CDR3 is CASSQSRRGANERLFF.

Concerning this clone itself: The gene names here belong to mouse. The read is 1 residue too short to cover the CDR3 end, so that end is filled in from the germline J gene. The V call is TRBV13-2, the J call TRBJ2-5, with 9 bases matching TRBD2. Germline assignment: CDR1 NNHNN and CDR2 SYGAGS (reference sequence). The CDR3 loop spans 15 amino acids. With 0 bases clipped from V and 6 bases from J, the junction kept 5 bases outside the gene matches. The CDR3 protein is CASGDVLGGKDTQYF. The sequenced part of the CDR3 DNA is TGTGCCAGCGGTGATGTTCTGGGGGGGAAGGACACCCAGTAC.

Worth noting for this clone: These gene names are mouse names. The read comes to an end 1 residue before the CDR3 does, leaving the germline J gene to fill in the end. V gene TRBV20 combines with J gene TRBJ1-6; possibly TRBD1 for D (6 bases). TRBJ1-6 is noted as an ORF with a role that remains uncertain. CDR3 length: 13 amino acids. Looked up from germline, CDR1 is GFQATS and CDR2 is STVNSAI. V lost 5 bases and J 4 bases, leaving 9 bases between the germline ends. CDR3 sequence reads: CGAYRAYNSPLYF. The part of the CDR3 DNA that was read is TGTGGTGCTTACAGGGCATATAATTCGCCCCTCTAC.

To note about this clone: Germline and genes here are mouse. The sequenced fragment ends 1 residue before the CDR3 boundary, so the rest is inferred from the germline J gene. The chain combines TRBV29 with TRBJ2-1, with a tentative D call TRBD1 (6 bases). This CDR3 region has 18 residues. Trimming removed 2 bases at V and 1 base at J, with 18 bases between. Looked up from germline, CDR1 is MSHET and CDR2 is SYDVDS. The CDR3 sequence is CASSLHRLQGWNYAEQFF. The part of the CDR3 DNA that was read is TGTGCTAGCAGTTTACACCGTCTTCAGGGGTGGAACTATGCTGAGCAGTTC.

This clone was counted only a few times. Gene names follow the mouse nomenclature. CDR3 bases read: TGTGCAAGCAGCTTAGCTGGGGTTAACCAAGACACCCAGTAC. Its translation: CASSLAGVNQDTQY. The whole CDR3 is CASSLAGVNQDTQYF. The V gene is TRBV16, the J gene TRBJ2-5; the D gene is possibly TRBD2 (6 bases). The CDR3 end is not reached by the read, which stops 1 residue before it; the germline J gene fills it in. Trimming took 1 base from V and 0 from J, leaving 8 bases between them. The CDR3 loop spans 15 amino acids. Germline-derived CDR1 and CDR2 are SGHSA and FRNQAP.

Remarks on this clone: The gene names given are mouse names. With the read ending 1 residue before the CDR3 end, the germline J gene is used to fill in that end. The genes are TRBV29 and TRBJ2-2; D is uncertain. Trimming removed 1 base from V and 5 bases from J, with 8 bases in between. This CDR3 spans 14 amino acids. Germline CDR1 MSHET, CDR2 SYDVDS. CDR3 residues: CASSLFTETGQLYF. The sequenced CDR3 bases are TGTGCTAGCAGTTTATTTACAGAAACCGGGCAGCTCTAC.

This clone was observed a handful of times. The genes are named according to mouse. Sequencing ends 1 residue short of the CDR3 end; the germline J gene provides the rest. The chain is built from TRBV13-1 and TRBJ2-3, with D tentatively TRBD1 (7 bases). The germline V and J ends were trimmed by 0 bases and 0 bases, with 8 bases remaining between them. The CDR3 loop spans 15 amino acids. Germline values: CDR1 NSHNY, CDR2 SYGAGN. Partial CDR3 DNA: TGTGCCAGCAGTGATGAGGGGGCTAGTGCAGAAACGCTGTAT. Its translation: CASSDEGASAETLY. The full CDR3 sequence reads CASSDEGASAETLYF.

In its sample, this clone ranks as large. Gene and germline names: mouse. Coverage ceases 1 residue before the CDR3 finishes, and the germline J gene fills in the end. This sequence joins TRBV17 and TRBJ1-4; weak D call: TRBD1 (6 bases). V was shortened by 1 base and J by 3 bases, with 9 bases between the two germline ends. Per germline, CDR1 MNHDT and CDR2 YYDKIL. This CDR3 is 15 amino acids long. This CDR3 is CASSRAQGTNERLFF. CDR3 bases read: TGTGCTAGCAGTAGAGCGCAGGGGACCAACGAAAGATTATTT. Using reference TRBV17 and TRBJ1-4 for the parts outside the CDR3, the full variable domain is DTTVKQNPRYKLARVGKPVNLICSQTMNHDTMYWYQKKPNQAPKLLLFYYDKILNREADTFEKFQSSRPNNSFCSLYIGSAGLEYSAMYLCASSRAQGTNERLFFGHGTKLSVL.

About this clone itself: Gene names refer to mouse genes. The CDR3 end lies 1 residue beyond the end of the read and is filled in from the germline J gene. The chain joins TRBV3 to TRBJ1-2; D ambiguous. V shed 3 bases and J shed 0 bases, with 8 bases lying between them. Germline loops: CDR1 SNHLY, CDR2 FYNGKV (reference sequence). This CDR3 has 14 amino acids. The covered CDR3 bases are TGTGCCAGCAGCTTCCTTCAAGCAAACTCCGACTACACC. It specifies CASSFLQANSDYT. The whole CDR3 sequence reads CASSFLQANSDYTF. Looking up the rest from reference TRBV3 and TRBJ1-2 gives the full variable domain: GPKVLQIPSHQIIDMGQMVTLNCDPVSNHLYFYWYKQILGQQMEFLVNFYNGKVMEKSKLFKDQFSVERPDGSYFTLKIQPTALEDSAVYFCASSFLQANSDYTFGSGTRLLVI.

This clone occurred a few times. The gene names given are mouse names. The read gets to within 1 residue of the CDR3 end, and the germline J gene fills in the rest. V and J are TRBV16 and TRBJ1-4; 7 bases are shared with TRBD1. CDR3 size: 14 residues. Germline-derived CDR1 and CDR2 are SGHSA and FRNQAP. V was clipped by 3 bases and J by 3 bases; unmatched bases: 1. CDR3 sequence: CASSFQGANERLFF. Partial CDR3 DNA: TGTGCAAGCAGCTTCCAGGGGGCCAACGAAAGATTATTT.

This clone was seen only a few times. Gene names refer to mouse genes. CDR3 DNA (partial): TGTGCTAGCAGCAGGGACAGGAAAGACACCCAGTAC. It is translated as CASSRDRKDTQY. The CDR3 as a whole reads CASSRDRKDTQYF. The chain carries TRBV17 and TRBJ2-5; 8 bases align to TRBD1. The CDR3 end lies 1 residue beyond the end of the read and is filled in from the germline J gene. The CDR3 is 13 amino acids. Losses at the gene ends were 6 bases for V and 4 bases for J; bases not matched to a gene: 3. The germline V gene encodes CDR1 MNHDT and CDR2 YYDKIL. Combining the CDR3 with reference TRBV17 and TRBJ2-5 gives the whole variable domain DTTVKQNPRYKLARVGKPVNLICSQTMNHDTMYWYQKKPNQAPKLLLFYYDKILNREADTFEKFQSSRPNNSFCSLYIGSAGLEYSAMYLCASSRDRKDTQYFGPGTRLLVL.

Notes on this clone: Any gene name here is a mouse gene name. The read comes to an end 1 residue before the CDR3 does, leaving the germline J gene to fill in the end. The chain links TRBV3 to TRBJ2-2; D perhaps matches TRBD1 (6 bases). V was cut by 1 base and J by 4 bases, with 10 bases left in between. CDR1 is SNHLY, CDR2 FYNGKV, per germline (reference sequence). The CDR3 loop spans 15 amino acids. CDR3 DNA, as far as it was read: TGTGCCAGCAGCTTAGTGGGGACAACCACCGGGCAGCTCTAC. It encodes CASSLVGTTTGQLY. The entire CDR3 reads CASSLVGTTTGQLYF.

By proportion, this clone is large. Any gene name here is a mouse gene name. The read falls 1 residue short of the CDR3 end, and the missing part is taken from the germline J gene. Other DNA sequences in this sample translate to the same CDR3. The V call is TRBV14, the J call TRBJ2-2; D gene unclear. Trimming pared 5 bases from V and 0 bases from J, leaving 5 bases between. The CDR3 length is 13 residues. CDR1 SGHDT and CDR2 FRDEAV come from the germline V gene. CDR3 amino acids: CASSLANTGQLYF. The CDR3 DNA, read in part, is TGTGCCAGCAGCCTTGCAAACACCGGGCAGCTCTAC.

This clone occurred a few times. Genes and germline come from the mouse. The sequenced fragment ends 1 residue before the CDR3 boundary, so the rest is inferred from the germline J gene. The chain couples TRBV17 to TRBJ2-7, with 7 bases that match TRBD2. This CDR3 is built from 15 residues. CDR1 is MNHDT and CDR2 is YYDKIL in the germline V gene. V lost 1 base and J lost 0; bases outside the gene matches: 3. The sequenced part of the CDR3 DNA is TGTGCTAGCAGTAGAGGGGGGGGGAGCTCCTATGAACAGTAC. It specifies CASSRGGGSSYEQY. The CDR3 as a whole reads CASSRGGGSSYEQYF.

As concerns this clone: Gene names are mouse gene names. The read terminates 1 residue ahead of where the CDR3 ends, so the germline J gene completes it. V is TRBV3 and J is TRBJ1-1, with TRBD1 as a possible D gene (5 bases). Trimming pared 4 bases from V and 0 bases from J, leaving 12 bases between. CDR3 size: 15 residues. Per the germline V gene, CDR1 is SNHLY and CDR2 is FYNGKV (reference sequence). CDR3 in amino acids: CASSSAGQSNTEVFF. The sequenced part of the CDR3 DNA is TGTGCCAGCAGCTCCGCGGGGCAGTCAAACACAGAAGTCTTC. The full variable domain, in which reference TRBV3 and TRBJ1-1 provide the parts outside the CDR3, is GPKVLQIPSHQIIDMGQMVTLNCDPVSNHLYFYWYKQILGQQMEFLVNFYNGKVMEKSKLFKDQFSVERPDGSYFTLKIQPTALEDSAVYFCASSSAGQSNTEVFFGKGTRLTVV.

This clone appeared a few times. The genes and germline here are from mouse. From the germline J gene comes the end of the CDR3, since the read stops 1 residue before it. The chain has TRBV16 and TRBJ2-7; 9 bases map to TRBD1. The CDR3 runs 15 residues. Looked up from germline, CDR1 is SGHSA and CDR2 is FRNQAP. The V and J ends lost 5 bases and 6 bases, in that order; junction bases with no gene match: 11. This CDR3 is CASSLIGTGFGEQYF. The part of the CDR3 DNA that was read is TGTGCAAGCAGCCTGATAGGGACAGGGTTTGGTGAACAGTAC.

Comments on this clone: The germline and genes are mouse ones. Read coverage stops 1 residue before the CDR3 terminus; the germline J gene supplies the remainder. The rearrangement links TRBV29 to TRBJ2-5; no reliable D call. The V and J ends lost 4 bases and 8 bases respectively, with 7 bases between them. The length of the CDR3 is 11 residues. Germline lookup yields CDR1 MSHET and CDR2 SYDVDS. Incomplete CDR3 DNA: TGTGCTAGCAGTTCCTCCGCCACCCAGTAC. Its translation is CASSSSATQY. The entire CDR3 protein reads CASSSSATQYF.

A remark on this clone: Germline and genes here are mouse. With the read ending 1 residue before the CDR3 end, the germline J gene is used to fill in that end. The genes are TRBV26 and TRBJ1-1; tentative D call: TRBD1 (5 bases). Germline lookup yields CDR1 KGHPV and CDR2 FQNQEV (reference sequence). The CDR3 has 13 residues. Between the trimmed V and J ends, which lost 0 bases and 4 bases, there was a span of 6 bases. Here the CDR3 reads CASSLSRGTEVFF. Incomplete CDR3 DNA: TGTGCCAGCAGTCTGTCGAGGGGCACAGAAGTCTTC.

About this clone itself: One end of the junction fails to match germline, which may point to a read error. Gene names and germline refer to mouse. Read coverage stops 1 residue before the CDR3 terminus; the germline J gene supplies the remainder. This chain connects TRBV26 to TRBJ1-1; 7 nucleotides align to TRBD1. CDR3 length: 13 residues. CDR1 and CDR2 (germline): KGHPV, FQNQEV (reference sequence). This chain's CDR3 is CVSSRDRSTEVFF. The sequenced CDR3 bases are TGTGTCAGCAGCCGGGACAGATCCACAGAAGTCTTC.

This clone has just a few counts. The germline and genes are mouse ones. The observed sequence ends 1 residue before the CDR3 terminus, with the missing tail filled in from the germline J gene. The chain joins TRBV24 to TRBJ2-1; no clear D gene. This CDR3 comprises 13 residues. CDR1 KGHTA and CDR2 FRNEEI come from the germline V gene. The germline V and J ends were trimmed by 4 bases and 3 bases, with 7 bases remaining between them. The CDR3 protein is CASSPRIYAEQFF. The sequenced part of the CDR3 DNA is TGTGCCAGCAGTCCCCGGATCTATGCTGAGCAGTTC.

Of note for this clone: Gene names refer to mouse genes. Sequencing ends 1 residue short of the CDR3 end; the germline J gene provides the rest. V usage is TRBV20 and J usage is TRBJ2-1; 8 bases line up with TRBD2. From germline, CDR1 is GFQATS and CDR2 STVNSAI. There are 13 residues in the CDR3. Trimming cost V 4 bases and J 4 bases; bases outside gene matches: 3. Incomplete CDR3 DNA: TGTGGTGCTACCTGGGGGGCGTATGCTGAGCAGTTC. Protein product: CGATWGAYAEQF. Given in full, the CDR3 is CGATWGAYAEQFF.

This clone was counted between two and nine times. Gene names and germline match the mouse. The read finishes 1 residue shy of the CDR3 end, and the germline J gene is used to complete it. The chain uses TRBV17 and TRBJ1-1; D uncertain. This CDR3 is 13 amino acids long. Germline V gene data show CDR1 as MNHDT and CDR2 as YYDKIL. V lost 6 bases and J lost 0, with 8 bases in between. The CDR3 loop is CASSDGANTEVFF. The DNA read from the CDR3 is TGTGCTAGCAGCGACGGGGCAAACACAGAAGTCTTC.

This clone was detected only a few times. The genes are named according to mouse. Read sequence stops 1 residue before the CDR3 end, and the germline J gene provides the missing end. The chain links TRBV26 to TRBJ2-7, with a tentative D call TRBD1 (5 bases). The germline CDR1 and CDR2 sequences are KGHPV and FQNQEV (reference sequence). Trimming removed 4 bases at V and 6 bases at J, with 7 bases between. CDR3 length: 11 residues. This CDR3 reads CASSRGVEQYF. CDR3 DNA (partial): TGTGCCAGCAGTCGAGGGGTTGAACAGTAC.

On this clone itself: The listed genes are named as in mouse. The CDR3 goes on 1 residue after the read ends, and that part is filled in from the germline J gene. The chain employs TRBV29 and TRBJ2-7; TRBD1 might be the D (6 bases). CDR1 and CDR2 from the germline V gene are MSHET and SYDVDS. Trimming shortened V by 8 bases and J by 1 base, and 9 bases separated the two germline ends. The CDR3 is 12 residues long. Incomplete CDR3 DNA: TGTGCTAGCCGGGACAAATCCTATGAACAGTAC. This sequence encodes CASRDKSYEQY. The whole CDR3 reads CASRDKSYEQYF. Full variable domain (outside the CDR3, taken from reference TRBV29 and TRBJ2-7): DMKVTQMPRYLIKRMGENVLLECGQDMSHETMYWYRQDPGLGLQLIYISYDVDSNSEGDIPKGYRVSRKKREHFSLILDSAKTNQTSVYFCASRDKSYEQYFGPGTRLTVL.

A word on this clone: Gene labels here are mouse ones. The read halts 1 residue ahead of the CDR3 end, with the missing end drawn from the germline J gene. The chain is built from TRBV1 and TRBJ2-7, with 12 positions matching TRBD1. From germline, CDR1 is NSQYPW and CDR2 LRSPGD (reference sequence). The CDR3 length is 14 residues. V lost 3 bases and J lost 5; bases outside the gene matches: 2. CDR3 loop: CTCSARDRGHEQYF. The CDR3 DNA, read in part, is TGCACCTGCAGTGCGCGGGACAGGGGGCATGAACAGTAC.